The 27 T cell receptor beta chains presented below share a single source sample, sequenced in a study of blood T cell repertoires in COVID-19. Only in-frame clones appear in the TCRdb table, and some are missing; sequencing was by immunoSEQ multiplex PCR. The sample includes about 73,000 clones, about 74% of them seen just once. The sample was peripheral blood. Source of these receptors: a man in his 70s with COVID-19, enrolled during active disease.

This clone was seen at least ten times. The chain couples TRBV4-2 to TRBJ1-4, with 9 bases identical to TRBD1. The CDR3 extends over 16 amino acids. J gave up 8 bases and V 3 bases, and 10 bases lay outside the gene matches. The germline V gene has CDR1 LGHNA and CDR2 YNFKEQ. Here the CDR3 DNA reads TGTGCCAGCAGCCAGTTGGGACAGGGTGGAGGGGAAAAACTGTTTTTT. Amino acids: CASSQLGQGGGEKLFF.

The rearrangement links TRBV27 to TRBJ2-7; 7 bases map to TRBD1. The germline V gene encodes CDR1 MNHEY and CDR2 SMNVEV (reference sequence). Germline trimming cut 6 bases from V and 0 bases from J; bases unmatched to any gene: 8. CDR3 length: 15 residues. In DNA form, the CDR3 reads TGTGCCAGCAGCGGACCGGGACAGAACTCCTACGAGCAGTACTTC. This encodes CASSGPGQNSYEQYF.

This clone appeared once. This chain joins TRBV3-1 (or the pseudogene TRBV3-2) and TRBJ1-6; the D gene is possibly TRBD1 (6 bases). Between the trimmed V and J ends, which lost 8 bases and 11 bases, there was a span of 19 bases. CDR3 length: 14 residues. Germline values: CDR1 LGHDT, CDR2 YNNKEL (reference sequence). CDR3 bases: TGTGCCAGCTCCGACTCGTTGGGGGCCCCACCCCTCCACTTT. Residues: CASSDSLGAPPLHF.

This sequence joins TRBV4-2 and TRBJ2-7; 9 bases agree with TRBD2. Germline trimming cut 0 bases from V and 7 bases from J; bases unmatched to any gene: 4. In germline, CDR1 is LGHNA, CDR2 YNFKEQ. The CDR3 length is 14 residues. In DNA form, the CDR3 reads TGTGCCAGCAGCCAAGACTTAGCGGGAGCTGAGCAGTACTTC. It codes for CASSQDLAGAEQYF.

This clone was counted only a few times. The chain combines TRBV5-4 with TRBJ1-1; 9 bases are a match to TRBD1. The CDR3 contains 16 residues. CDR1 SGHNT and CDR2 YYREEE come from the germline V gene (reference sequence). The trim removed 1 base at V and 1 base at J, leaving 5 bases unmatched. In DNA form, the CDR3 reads TGTGCCAGCAGCTTGCCTTGGACAGGGGCGAACACTGAAGCTTTCTTT. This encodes CASSLPWTGANTEAFF.

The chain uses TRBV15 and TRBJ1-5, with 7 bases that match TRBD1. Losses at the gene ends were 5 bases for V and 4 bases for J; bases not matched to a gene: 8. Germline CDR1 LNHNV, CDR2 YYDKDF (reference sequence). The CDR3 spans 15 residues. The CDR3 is CATSSPGQTNQPQHF. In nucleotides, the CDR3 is TGTGCCACCAGCTCGCCGGGACAGACTAATCAGCCCCAGCATTTT.

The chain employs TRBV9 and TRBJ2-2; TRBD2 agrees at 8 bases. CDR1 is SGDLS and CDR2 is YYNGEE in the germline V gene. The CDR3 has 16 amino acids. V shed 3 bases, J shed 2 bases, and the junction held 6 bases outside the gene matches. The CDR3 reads CASSDTGGPNTGELFF. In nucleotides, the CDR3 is TGTGCCAGCAGCGACACGGGAGGGCCAAACACCGGGGAGCTGTTTTTT.

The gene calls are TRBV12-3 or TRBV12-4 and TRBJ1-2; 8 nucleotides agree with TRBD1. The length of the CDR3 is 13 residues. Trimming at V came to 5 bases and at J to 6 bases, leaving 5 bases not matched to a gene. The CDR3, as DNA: TGTGCCAGCAGTCCCGCAGGGGGCAATGGCTACACCTTC. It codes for CASSPAGGNGYTF.

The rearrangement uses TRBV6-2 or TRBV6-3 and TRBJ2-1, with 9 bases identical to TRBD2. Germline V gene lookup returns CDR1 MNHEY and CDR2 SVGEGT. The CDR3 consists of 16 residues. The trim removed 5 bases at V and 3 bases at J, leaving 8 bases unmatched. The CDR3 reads CASSKASGIIYNEQFF. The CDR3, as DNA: TGTGCCAGCAGTAAGGCTAGCGGGATAATCTACAATGAGCAGTTCTTC.

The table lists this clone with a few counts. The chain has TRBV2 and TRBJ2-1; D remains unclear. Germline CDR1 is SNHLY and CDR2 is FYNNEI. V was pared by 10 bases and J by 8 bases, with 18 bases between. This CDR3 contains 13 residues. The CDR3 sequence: CATRVEEADEQFF. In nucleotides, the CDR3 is TGTGCCACCAGAGTTGAGGAAGCTGATGAGCAGTTCTTC. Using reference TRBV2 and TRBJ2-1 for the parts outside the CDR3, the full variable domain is EPEVTQTPSHQVTQMGQEVILRCVPISNHLYFYWYRQILGQKVEFLVSFYNNEISEKSEIFDDQFSVERPDGSNFTLKIRSTKLEDSAMYFCATRVEEADEQFFGPGTRLTVL.

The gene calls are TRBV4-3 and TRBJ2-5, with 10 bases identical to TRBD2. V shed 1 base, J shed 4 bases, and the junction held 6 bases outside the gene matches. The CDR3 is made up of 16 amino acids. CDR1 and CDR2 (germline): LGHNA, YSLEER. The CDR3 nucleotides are TGCGCCAGCAGCCAAGGGGAACTAGCGGGATCAGAGACCCAGTACTTC. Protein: CASSQGELAGSETQYF.

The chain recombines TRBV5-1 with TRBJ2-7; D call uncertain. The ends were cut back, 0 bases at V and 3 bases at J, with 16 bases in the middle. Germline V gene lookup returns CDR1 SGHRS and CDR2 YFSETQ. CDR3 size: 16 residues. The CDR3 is CASSLALPRSYYEQYF. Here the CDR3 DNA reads TGCGCCAGCAGCTTGGCTCTACCACGCTCCTACTACGAGCAGTACTTC.

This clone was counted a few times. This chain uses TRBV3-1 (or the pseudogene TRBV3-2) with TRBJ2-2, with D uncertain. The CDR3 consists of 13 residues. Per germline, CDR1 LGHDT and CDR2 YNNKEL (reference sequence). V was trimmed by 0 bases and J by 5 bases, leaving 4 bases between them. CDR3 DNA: TGTGCCAGCAGCCAAGATCTGACCGGGGAGCTGTTTTTT. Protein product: CASSQDLTGELFF.

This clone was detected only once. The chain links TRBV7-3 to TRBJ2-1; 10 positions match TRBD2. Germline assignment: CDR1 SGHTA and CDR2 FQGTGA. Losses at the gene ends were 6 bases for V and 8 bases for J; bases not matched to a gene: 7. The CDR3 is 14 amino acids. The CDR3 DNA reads TGTGCCAGCAGTTCTAGCGGGAGTTGGGATGAGCAGTTCTTC. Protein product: CASSSSGSWDEQFF. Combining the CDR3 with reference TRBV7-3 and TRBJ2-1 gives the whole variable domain GAGVSQTPSNKVTEKGKYVELRCDPISGHTALYWYRQSLGQGPEFLIYFQGTGAADDSGLPNDRFFAVRPEGSVSTLKIQRTERGDSAVYLCASSSSGSWDEQFFGPGTRLTVL.

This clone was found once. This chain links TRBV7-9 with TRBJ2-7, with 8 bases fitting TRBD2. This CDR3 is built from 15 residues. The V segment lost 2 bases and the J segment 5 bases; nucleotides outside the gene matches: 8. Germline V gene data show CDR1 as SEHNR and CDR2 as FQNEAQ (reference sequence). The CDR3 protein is CASSLTGGRPHEQYF. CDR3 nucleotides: TGTGCCAGCAGCTTAACCGGCGGGAGGCCCCACGAGCAGTACTTC.

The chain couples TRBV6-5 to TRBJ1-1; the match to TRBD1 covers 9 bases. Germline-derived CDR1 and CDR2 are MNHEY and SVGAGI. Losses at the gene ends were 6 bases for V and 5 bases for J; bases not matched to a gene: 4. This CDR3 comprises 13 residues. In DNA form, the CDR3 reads TGTGCCAGCAGGGCGACAGGGGGAACTGAAGCTTTCTTT. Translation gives CASRATGGTEAFF.

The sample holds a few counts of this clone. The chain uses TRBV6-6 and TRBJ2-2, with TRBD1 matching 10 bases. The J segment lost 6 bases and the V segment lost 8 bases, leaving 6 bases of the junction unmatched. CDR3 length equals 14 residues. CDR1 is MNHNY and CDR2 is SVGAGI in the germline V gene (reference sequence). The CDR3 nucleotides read TGTGCCAGCTCTCAGGACAGGGGGTCCGGGGAGCTGTTTTTT. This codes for CASSQDRGSGELFF.

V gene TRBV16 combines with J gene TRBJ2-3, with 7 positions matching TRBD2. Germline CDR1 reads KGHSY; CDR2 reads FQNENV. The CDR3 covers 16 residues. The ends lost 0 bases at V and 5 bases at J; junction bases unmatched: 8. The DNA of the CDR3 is TGTGCCAGCAGCCAATCGAAGTGGGAGGGCCAAGATACGCAGTATTTT. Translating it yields CASSQSKWEGQDTQYF.

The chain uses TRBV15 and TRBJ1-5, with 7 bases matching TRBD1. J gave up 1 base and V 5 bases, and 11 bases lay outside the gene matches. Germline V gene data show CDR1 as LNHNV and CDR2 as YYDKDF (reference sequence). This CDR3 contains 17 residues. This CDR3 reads CATSPPWGQPSNQPQHF. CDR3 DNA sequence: TGTGCCACCAGCCCCCCCTGGGGACAGCCGAGCAATCAGCCCCAGCATTTT.

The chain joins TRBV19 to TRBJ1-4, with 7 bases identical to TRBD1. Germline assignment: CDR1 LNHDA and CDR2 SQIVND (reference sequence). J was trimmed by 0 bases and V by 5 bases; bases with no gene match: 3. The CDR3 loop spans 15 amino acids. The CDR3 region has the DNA TGTGCCAGTAGTGATACAGGGGCAACTAATGAAAAACTGTTTTTT. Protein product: CASSDTGATNEKLFF.

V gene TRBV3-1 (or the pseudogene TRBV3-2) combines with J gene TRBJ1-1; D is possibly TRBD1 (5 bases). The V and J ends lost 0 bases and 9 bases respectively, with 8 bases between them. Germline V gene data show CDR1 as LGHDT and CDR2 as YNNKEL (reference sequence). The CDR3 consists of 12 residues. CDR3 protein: CASSQENRKAFF. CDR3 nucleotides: TGTGCCAGCAGCCAAGAGAACAGGAAAGCTTTCTTT.

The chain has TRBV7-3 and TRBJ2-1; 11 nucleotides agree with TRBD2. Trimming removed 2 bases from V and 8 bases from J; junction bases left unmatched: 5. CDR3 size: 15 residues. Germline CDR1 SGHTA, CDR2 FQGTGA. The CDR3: CASSLLAGGPHEQFF. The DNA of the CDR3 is TGTGCCAGCAGCTTATTAGCGGGAGGGCCCCATGAGCAGTTCTTC.

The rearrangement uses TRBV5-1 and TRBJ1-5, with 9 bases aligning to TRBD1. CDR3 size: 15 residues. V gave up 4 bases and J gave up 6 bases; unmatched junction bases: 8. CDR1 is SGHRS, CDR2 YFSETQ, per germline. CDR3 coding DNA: TGCGCCAGCAGCCCAGGGACAGGGTCTTTTCAGCCCCAGCATTTT. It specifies CASSPGTGSFQPQHF.

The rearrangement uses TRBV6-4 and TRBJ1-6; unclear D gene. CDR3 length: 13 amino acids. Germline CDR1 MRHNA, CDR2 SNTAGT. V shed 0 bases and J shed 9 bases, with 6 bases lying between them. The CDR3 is CASSDSLVSPLHF. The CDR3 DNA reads TGTGCCAGCAGTGACTCACTGGTTTCACCCCTCCACTTT.

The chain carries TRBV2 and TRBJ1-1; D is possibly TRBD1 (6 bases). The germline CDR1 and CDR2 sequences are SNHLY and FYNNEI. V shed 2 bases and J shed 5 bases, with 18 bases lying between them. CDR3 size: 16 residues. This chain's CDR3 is CASSEQGVGGLTEAFF. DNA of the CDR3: TGTGCCAGCAGTGAACAGGGAGTGGGGGGGCTTACTGAAGCTTTCTTT.

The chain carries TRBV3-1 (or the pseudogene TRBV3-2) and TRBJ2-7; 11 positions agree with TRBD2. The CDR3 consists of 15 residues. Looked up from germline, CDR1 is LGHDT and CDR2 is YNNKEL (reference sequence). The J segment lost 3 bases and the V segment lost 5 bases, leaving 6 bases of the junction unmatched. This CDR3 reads CASSRSTSGNYEQYF. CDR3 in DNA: TGTGCCAGCAGCAGATCGACTAGCGGGAACTACGAGCAGTACTTC.

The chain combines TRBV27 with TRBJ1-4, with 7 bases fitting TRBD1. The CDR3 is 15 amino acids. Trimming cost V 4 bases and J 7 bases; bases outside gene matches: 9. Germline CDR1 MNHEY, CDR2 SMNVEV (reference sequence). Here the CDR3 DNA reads TGTGCCAGCAGTTCCCAACAGGGGATCTCTGAAAAACTGTTTTTT. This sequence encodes CASSSQQGISEKLFF.